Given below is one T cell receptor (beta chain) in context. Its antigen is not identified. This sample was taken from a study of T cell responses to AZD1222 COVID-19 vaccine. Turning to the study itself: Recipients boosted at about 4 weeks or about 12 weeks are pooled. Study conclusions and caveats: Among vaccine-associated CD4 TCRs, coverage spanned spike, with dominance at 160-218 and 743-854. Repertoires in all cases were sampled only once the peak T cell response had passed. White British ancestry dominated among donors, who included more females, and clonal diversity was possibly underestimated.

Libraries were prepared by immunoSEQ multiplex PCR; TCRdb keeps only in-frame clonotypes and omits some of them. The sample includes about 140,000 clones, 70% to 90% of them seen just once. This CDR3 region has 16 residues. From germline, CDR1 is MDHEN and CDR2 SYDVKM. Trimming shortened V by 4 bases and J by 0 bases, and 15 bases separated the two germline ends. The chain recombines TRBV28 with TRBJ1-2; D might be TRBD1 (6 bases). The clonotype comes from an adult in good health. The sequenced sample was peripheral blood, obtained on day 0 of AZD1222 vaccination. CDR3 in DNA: TGTGCCAGCAGTTACGGACAGCTTACAGCTAACTATGGCTACACCTTC. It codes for CASSYGQLTANYGYTF.